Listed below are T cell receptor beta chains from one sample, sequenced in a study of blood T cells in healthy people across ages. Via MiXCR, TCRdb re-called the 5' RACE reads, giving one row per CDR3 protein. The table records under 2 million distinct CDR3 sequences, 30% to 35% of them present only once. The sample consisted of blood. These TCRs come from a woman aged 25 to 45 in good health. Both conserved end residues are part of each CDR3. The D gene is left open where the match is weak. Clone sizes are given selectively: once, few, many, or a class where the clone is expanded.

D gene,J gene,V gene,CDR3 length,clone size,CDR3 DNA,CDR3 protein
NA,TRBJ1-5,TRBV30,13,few,TGTGCCTGGAGTGGGCAGGGGTATCAGCCCCAGCATTTT,CAWSGQGYQPQHF
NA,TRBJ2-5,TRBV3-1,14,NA,TGTGCCAGTAGCCAAGCCCCACCCCAAGAGACCCAGTACTTC,CASSQAPPQETQYF
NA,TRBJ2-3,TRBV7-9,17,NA,TGTGCCAGCAGCACCTATCAAGGTGGCCCTCGCACAGATACGCAGTATTTT,CASSTYQGGPRTDTQYF
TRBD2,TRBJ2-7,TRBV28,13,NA,TGTGCCAGCAGGTTTGGCGGGAGATACGAGCAGTACTTC,CASRFGGRYEQYF
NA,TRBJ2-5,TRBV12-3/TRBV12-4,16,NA,TGTGCCAGCACCGAAATGGGGGGCAGGGTATCTTCCAAGCAGTACTTC,CASTEMGGRVSSKQYF
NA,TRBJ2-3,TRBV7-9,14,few,TGTGCCAGCAGCGCACGGGACCCCGTGGATACGCAGTATTTT,CASSARDPVDTQYF
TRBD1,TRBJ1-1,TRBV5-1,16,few,TGCGCCAGCAGCTCGGACAGGGGGCCTATGAACACTGAAGCTTTCTTT,CASSSDRGPMNTEAFF
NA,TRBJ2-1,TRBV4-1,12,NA,TGCGCCAGCAGTCTTTTTCACAATGAGCAGTTCTTC,CASSLFHNEQFF
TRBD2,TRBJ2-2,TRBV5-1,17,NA,TGCGCCAGCAGCTGGTCGGGACTAGCGGGGGACACCGGGGAGCTGTTTTTT,CASSWSGLAGDTGELFF
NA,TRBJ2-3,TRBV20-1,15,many,TGCAGTGCCACGGCCAGCAGCCTTAGCACAGATACGCAGTATTTT,CSATASSLSTDTQYF
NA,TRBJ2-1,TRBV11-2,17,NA,TGTGCCTGCAGCCCCCCGGCGGGAAGTGGGCCCTACAATGAGCAGTTCTTC,CACSPPAGSGPYNEQFF
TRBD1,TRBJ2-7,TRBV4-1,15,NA,TGCGCCAGCAGCCTTCTGGGGACAGGGACGGGGGAGCAGTACTTC,CASSLLGTGTGEQYF
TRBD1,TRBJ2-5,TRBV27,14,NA,TGTGCCAGCAGTCCACGGACAGGGTGGGAGACCCAGTACTTC,CASSPRTGWETQYF
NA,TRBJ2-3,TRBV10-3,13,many,TGTGCCATCAGTGAGACTCGACTCGAGGCGCAGTATTTT,CAISETRLEAQYF
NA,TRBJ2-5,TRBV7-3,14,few,TGTGCCAGCAGCCCAACGGGGGCCAAAGAGACCCAGTACTTC,CASSPTGAKETQYF
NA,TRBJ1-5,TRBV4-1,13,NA,TGCGCCAGCAGCCAAGATATGGGTCAGCCCCAGCATTTT,CASSQDMGQPQHF
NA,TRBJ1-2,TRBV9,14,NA,TGTGCCAGCAGCGTAGGTCCTCAAAGAGATGGCTACACCTTC,CASSVGPQRDGYTF
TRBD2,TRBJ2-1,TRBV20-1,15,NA,TGCAGTGCCTTAAAGGGGACTAGCGGGGGGAATGAGCAGTTCTTC,CSALKGTSGGNEQFF
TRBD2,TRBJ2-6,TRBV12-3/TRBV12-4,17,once,TGTGCCAGCAGTTTCCTAGCGGGAGGATCTGGGGCCAACGTCCTGACTTTC,CASSFLAGGSGANVLTF
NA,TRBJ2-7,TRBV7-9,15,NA,TGTGCCAGCAGCCACCCGGAGGTTTTGACCTACGAGCAGTACTTC,CASSHPEVLTYEQYF
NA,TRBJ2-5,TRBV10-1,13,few,TGCGCCAGCCGCCGACCCGAACAAGAGACCCAGTACTTC,CASRRPEQETQYF
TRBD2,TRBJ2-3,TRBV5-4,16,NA,TGTGCCAGCAGCCCCTTGGGCGGGGGAAGAACAGATACGCAGTATTTT,CASSPLGGGRTDTQYF
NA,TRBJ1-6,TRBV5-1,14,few,TGCGCCAGCAGCTTGGAGGCGTTCGGTTCACCCCTCCACTTT,CASSLEAFGSPLHF
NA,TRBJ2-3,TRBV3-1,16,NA,TGTGCCAGCAGCCAAGAAGGGCAGAAATTCACAGATACGCAGTATTTT,CASSQEGQKFTDTQYF